The 3 T cell receptor beta chains below were found in one sample sequenced in a study of CD8 T cells in ankylosing spondylitis. TCRdb reanalysed the 5' RACE reads using MiXCR and keeps one entry per CDR3 protein. The repertoire holds 200,000 to 250,000 distinct CDR3 sequences, with roughly 24% as singletons. Sequencing was performed on blood, either unsorted or a sorted T cell fraction (not recorded which). The source is a male donor with ankylosing spondylitis or in good health (not recorded which).

This clonotype was counted at least ten times. The genes are TRBV10-3 and TRBJ1-1, with D perhaps matching TRBD1 (6 bases). Per germline, CDR1 ENHRY and CDR2 SYGVKD. The CDR3 consists of 13 residues. V lost 10 bases and J 3 bases, leaving 15 bases between the germline ends. The DNA for the CDR3 is TGTGCCACCGAAGGGGGTAAGGACACTGAAGCTTTCTTT. It specifies CATEGGKDTEAFF.

This clonotype was detected many times. This chain joins TRBV6-1 and TRBJ2-2; D unclear. The CDR3 totals 18 residues. The V gene lost 8 bases and the J gene lost 0 bases, with 22 bases spanning the gap. In germline, CDR1 is MNHNS, CDR2 SASEGT. This CDR3 is CASRQGWTGTTNTGELFF. CDR3 bases: TGTGCCAGCCGTCAAGGCTGGACCGGAACGACGAACACCGGGGAGCTGTTTTTT.

The chain joins TRBV5-4 to TRBJ2-2; the match to TRBD2 covers 10 bases. V lost 5 bases to trimming and J lost 0 bases; unmatched junction nucleotides: 4. The CDR3 is 16 residues long. The germline gives CDR1 SGHNT, CDR2 YYREEE (reference sequence). DNA of the CDR3: TGTGCCAGCAGTATAGCGGGGGGCGCGAACACCGGGGAGCTGTTTTTT. The encoded protein is CASSIAGGANTGELFF.